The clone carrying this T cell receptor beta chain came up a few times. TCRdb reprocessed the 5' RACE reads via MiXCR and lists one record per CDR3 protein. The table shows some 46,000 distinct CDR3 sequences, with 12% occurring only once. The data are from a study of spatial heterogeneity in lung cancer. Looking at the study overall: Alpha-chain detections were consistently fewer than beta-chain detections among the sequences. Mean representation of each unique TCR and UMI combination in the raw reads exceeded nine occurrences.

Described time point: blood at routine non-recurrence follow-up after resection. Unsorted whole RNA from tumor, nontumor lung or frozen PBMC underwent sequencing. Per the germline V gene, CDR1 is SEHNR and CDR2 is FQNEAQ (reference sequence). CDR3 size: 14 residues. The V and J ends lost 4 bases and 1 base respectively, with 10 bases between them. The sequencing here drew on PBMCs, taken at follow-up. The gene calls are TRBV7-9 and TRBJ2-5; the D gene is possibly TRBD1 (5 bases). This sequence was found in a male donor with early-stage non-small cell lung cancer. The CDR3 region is CASSSRQIQETQYF. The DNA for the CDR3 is TGTGCCAGCAGCTCCCGACAGATCCAAGAGACCCAGTACTTC.